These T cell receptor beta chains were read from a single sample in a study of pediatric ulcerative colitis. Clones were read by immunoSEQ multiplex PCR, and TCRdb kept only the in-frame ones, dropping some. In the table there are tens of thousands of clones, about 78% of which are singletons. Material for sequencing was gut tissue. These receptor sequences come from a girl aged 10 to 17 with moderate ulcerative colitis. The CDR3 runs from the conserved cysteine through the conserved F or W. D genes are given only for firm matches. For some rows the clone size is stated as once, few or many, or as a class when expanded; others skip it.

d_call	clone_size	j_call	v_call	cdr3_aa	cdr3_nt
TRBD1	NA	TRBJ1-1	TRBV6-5	CASSFSGTGNTEAFF	TGTGCCAGCAGTTTTTCCGGGACAGGGAACACTGAAGCTTTCTTT
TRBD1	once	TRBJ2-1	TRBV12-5	CASGYGQGVRNEQFF	TGTGCTAGTGGTTATGGACAGGGGGTGAGGAATGAGCAGTTCTTC
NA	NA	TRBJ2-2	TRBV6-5	CASSYSIGPNWELFF	TGTGCCAGCAGTTACTCAATCGGACCAAACTGGGAGCTGTTTTTT
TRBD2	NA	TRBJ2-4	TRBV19	CASSIPGTSVKNIQYF	TGTGCCAGTAGTATCCCCGGGACTAGCGTCAAAAACATTCAGTACTTC
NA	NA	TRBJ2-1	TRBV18	CASSPVTVQMRYNEQFF	TGTGCCAGCTCACCAGTCACAGTCCAGATGCGATACAATGAGCAGTTCTTC
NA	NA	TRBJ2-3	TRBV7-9	CASSLWAHHSTDTQYF	TGTGCCAGCAGCCTATGGGCCCATCATAGCACAGATACGCAGTATTTT
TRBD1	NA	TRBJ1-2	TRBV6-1	CASRTGKNYGYTF	TGTGCCAGCCGGACAGGAAAAAACTATGGCTACACCTTC
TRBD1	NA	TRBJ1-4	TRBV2	CASSEGQGRGEKLFF	TGTGCCAGCAGTGAGGGACAGGGTAGGGGCGAAAAACTGTTTTTT
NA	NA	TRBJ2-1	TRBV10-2	CASSDMWPSSYNEQFF	TGCGCCAGCAGTGATATGTGGCCTAGCTCCTACAATGAGCAGTTCTTC
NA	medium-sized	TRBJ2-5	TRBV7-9	CASSLGVETQYF	TGTGCCAGCAGCTTAGGTGTGGAGACCCAGTACTTC
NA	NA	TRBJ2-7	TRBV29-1	CSVDAGPYEQYF	TGCAGCGTTGATGCGGGGCCCTACGAGCAGTACTTC
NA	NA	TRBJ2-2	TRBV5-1	CASRRTDTGELFF	TGCGCCAGCAGACGTACCGACACCGGGGAGCTGTTTTTT
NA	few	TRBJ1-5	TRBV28	CASSLFSQGEWWQPQHF	TGTGCCAGCAGTTTATTTTCGCAGGGTGAATGGTGGCAGCCCCAGCATTTT
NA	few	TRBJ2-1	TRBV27	CASRTWVSNEQFF	TGTGCCAGCAGGACTTGGGTCTCCAATGAGCAGTTCTTC
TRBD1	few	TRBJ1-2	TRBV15	CATSTKQGAYGYTF	TGTGCCACCAGCACCAAACAGGGGGCCTATGGCTACACCTTC
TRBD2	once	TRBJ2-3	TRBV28	CASRDALGLNLTDTQYF	TGTGCCAGCAGAGACGCCCTGGGACTAAATCTCACAGATACGCAGTATTTT
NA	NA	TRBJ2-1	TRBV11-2	CASSPRARGEQFF	TGTGCCAGCAGCCCAAGGGCCCGGGGTGAGCAGTTCTTC
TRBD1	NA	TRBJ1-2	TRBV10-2	CASSDNKAGGYGYTF	TGCGCCAGCAGTGACAATAAGGCAGGGGGATATGGCTACACCTTC
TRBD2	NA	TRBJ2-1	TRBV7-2	CASSPSGASYNEQFF	TGTGCCAGCAGCCCCAGCGGGGCCTCCTACAATGAGCAGTTCTTC
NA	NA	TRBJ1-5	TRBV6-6	CASSRGSGGNQPQHF	TGTGCCAGCAGTCGGGGGAGTGGGGGCAATCAGCCCCAGCATTTT
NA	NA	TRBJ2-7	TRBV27	CASSFGDGAYEQYF	TGTGCCAGCAGTTTCGGGGACGGCGCCTACGAGCAGTACTTC
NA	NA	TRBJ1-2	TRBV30	CAWSVLSASTYGYTF	TGTGCCTGGAGTGTACTCTCAGCGTCCACATATGGCTACACCTTC
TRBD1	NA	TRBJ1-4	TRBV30	CAWTPATGPIINEKLFF	TGTGCCTGGACCCCCGCGACAGGGCCCATTATTAATGAAAAACTGTTTTTT
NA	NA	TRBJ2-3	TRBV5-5	CASSLAPPTRTDTQYF	TGTGCCAGCAGCTTGGCCCCCCCCACCCGCACAGATACGCAGTATTTT
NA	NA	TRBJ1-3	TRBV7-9	CASSQRGGQGGNTIYF	TGTGCCAGCAGCCAGCGTGGGGGCCAGGGTGGAAACACCATATATTTT
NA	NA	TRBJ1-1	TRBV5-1	CASSPRAGGNTEAFF	TGCGCCAGCAGCCCGAGAGCCGGGGGGAACACTGAAGCTTTCTTT
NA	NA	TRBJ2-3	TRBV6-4	CASSDGWGTDTQYF	TGTGCCAGCAGTGACGGCTGGGGAACAGATACGCAGTATTTT
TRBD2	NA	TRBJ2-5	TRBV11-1	CASSWTSAETQYF	TGTGCCAGCAGTTGGACTAGCGCAGAGACCCAGTACTTC